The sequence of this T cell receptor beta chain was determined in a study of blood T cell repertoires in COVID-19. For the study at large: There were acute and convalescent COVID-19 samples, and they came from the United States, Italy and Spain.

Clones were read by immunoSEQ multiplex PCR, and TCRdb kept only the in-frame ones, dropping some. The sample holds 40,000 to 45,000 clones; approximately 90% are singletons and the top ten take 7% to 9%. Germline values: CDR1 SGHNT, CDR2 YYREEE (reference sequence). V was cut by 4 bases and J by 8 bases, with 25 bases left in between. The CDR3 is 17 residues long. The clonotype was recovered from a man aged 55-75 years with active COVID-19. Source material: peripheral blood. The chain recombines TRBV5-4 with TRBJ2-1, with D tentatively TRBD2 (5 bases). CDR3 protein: CASSPTGLTDTSYEQFF. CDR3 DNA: TGTGCCAGCAGCCCAACTGGACTGACCGACACGTCTTATGAGCAGTTCTTC.